A single sample is the source of the 27 T cell receptor beta chains below, sequenced in a study of OX40 agonist ivuxolimab in advanced cancers. Sequencing was performed with immunoSEQ multiplex PCR; in TCRdb, only in-frame clones are kept and a portion is missing. The data contain 60,000 to 70,000 clones, around 79% of them seen just once; the ten biggest clones take up about 5.5%. Sequenced material: CD4+ or CD8+ T cells sorted from blood, taken in a trial of the OX40 agonist ivuxolimab. The receptor set was obtained from an adult with an advanced solid tumor such as melanoma, head and neck, liver or kidney cancer.

The chain is built from TRBV28 and TRBJ2-7; D unresolved. The V end lost 8 bases, the J end lost 2 bases, and 13 bases lay between the germline ends. The germline V gene encodes CDR1 MDHEN and CDR2 SYDVKM. The CDR3 length is 13 residues. The CDR3 DNA reads TGTGCCAGCCATAGTTCAGCCCCCTACGAGCAGTACTTC. Translated: CASHSSAPYEQYF.

The rearrangement links TRBV7-2 to TRBJ1-2; unclear D gene. This CDR3 contains 13 residues. Trimming removed 1 base from V and 8 bases from J, with 11 bases in between. Looked up from germline, CDR1 is SGHTA and CDR2 is FQGNSA. CDR3 residues: CASSLGRGRGYTF. For the CDR3, the DNA is TGTGCCAGCAGCTTAGGACGAGGTCGAGGCTACACCTTC.

This rearrangement joins TRBV6-5 to TRBJ2-7, with D possibly being TRBD2 (6 bases). Per germline, CDR1 MNHEY and CDR2 SVGAGI. Trimming removed 1 base from V and 2 bases from J, with 9 bases in between. The CDR3 runs to 14 residues. The CDR3 here is CASSYYAGPYEQYF. The CDR3 region has the DNA TGTGCCAGCAGTTACTATGCGGGGCCCTACGAGCAGTACTTC.

This chain links TRBV28 with TRBJ2-4; 7 bases fit TRBD2. The germline CDR1 and CDR2 sequences are MDHEN and SYDVKM. Germline trimming cut 4 bases from V and 9 bases from J; bases unmatched to any gene: 12. CDR3 size: 15 residues. CDR3 region: CASSSPAGETIIQYF. Here the CDR3 DNA reads TGTGCCAGCAGTTCCCCGGCGGGGGAAACAATCATTCAGTACTTC.

This chain uses TRBV7-9 with TRBJ1-2; no firm D call. CDR1 is SEHNR, CDR2 FQNEAQ, per germline (reference sequence). The CDR3 sequence is 12 residues long. Trimming cost V 3 bases and J 4 bases, with 6 bases left between them. The CDR3 DNA sequence: TGTGCCAGCAGCTTCCCAAGCTATGGCTACACCTTC. Protein product: CASSFPSYGYTF.

The V and J genes are TRBV2 and TRBJ1-1; the D gene is possibly TRBD1 (5 bases). The CDR3 totals 15 residues. Germline CDR1 SNHLY, CDR2 FYNNEI. Trimming took off 7 bases at V and 1 base at J, with 16 bases between the two ends. CDR3 in amino acids: CASKVTPGGNTEAFF. CDR3 bases: TGTGCCAGCAAGGTTACCCCTGGGGGGAACACTGAAGCTTTCTTT. The complete variable domain, with remaining parts taken from reference TRBV2 and TRBJ1-1, reads EPEVTQTPSHQVTQMGQEVILRCVPISNHLYFYWYRQILGQKVEFLVSFYNNEISEKSEIFDDQFSVERPDGSNFTLKIRSTKLEDSAMYFCASKVTPGGNTEAFFGQGTRLTVV.

The CDR3 reads CASSLEGTGGAWEQFF. The DNA of the CDR3 is TGTGCCAGCAGCTTAGAAGGTACGGGAGGGGCATGGGAGCAGTTCTTC. The genes are TRBV7-2 and TRBJ2-1, with TRBD2 matching 8 bases. Germline CDR1 and CDR2: SGHTA and FQGNSA. Germline trimming cut 1 base from V and 10 bases from J; bases unmatched to any gene: 12. The CDR3 has 16 residues.

The rearrangement links TRBV5-4 to TRBJ2-5, with 8 positions matching TRBD2. The germline gives CDR1 SGHNT, CDR2 YYREEE (reference sequence). The CDR3 consists of 15 residues. Unmatched junction bases numbered 8, after V lost 4 bases and J lost 3 bases. CDR3 nucleotide sequence: TGTGCCAGCAGCCCAAGCGGGGGTACCGAAGAGACCCAGTACTTC. Translating gives CASSPSGGTEETQYF.

This chain links TRBV28 with TRBJ2-1, with 8 bases fitting TRBD2. The germline V gene encodes CDR1 MDHEN and CDR2 SYDVKM. The V gene end was trimmed by 0 bases and the J gene end by 2 bases; junction bases not matched to a gene: 9. The CDR3 is 18 residues long. This chain's CDR3 is CASSLWSEREWTYNEQFF. The CDR3 nucleotides are TGTGCCAGCAGTTTATGGTCCGAGCGGGAGTGGACCTACAATGAGCAGTTCTTC.

This clone has just one count. Distinct nucleotide sequences in the sample also encode this CDR3. The chain recombines TRBV9 with TRBJ2-7; TRBD1 matches 9 bases. Germline trimming cut 4 bases from V and 5 bases from J; bases unmatched to any gene: 4. The CDR3 totals 13 residues. Germline V gives CDR1 SGDLS, CDR2 YYNGEE. The CDR3 protein is CASSPRTGDEQYF. For the CDR3, the DNA is TGTGCCAGCAGCCCACGGACAGGGGACGAGCAGTACTTC.

This clone was found a few times. In DNA form, the CDR3 reads TGTGCCAGCAGCTCGGAGGGCAATCAGCCCCAGCATTTT. Encoded protein: CASSSEGNQPQHF. The chain carries TRBV2 and TRBJ1-5, with D hard to call. The V and J ends lost 6 bases and 2 bases respectively, with 8 bases between them. CDR3 size: 13 residues. Germline V CDR1 and CDR2: SNHLY, FYNNEI.

The V call is TRBV28, the J call TRBJ1-5; a weak D match, TRBD1 (6 bases). There are 15 residues in the CDR3. Germline V gene data show CDR1 as MDHEN and CDR2 as SYDVKM. Between the trimmed V and J ends, which lost 6 bases and 5 bases, there was a span of 17 bases. Written as DNA, the CDR3 is TGTGCCAGCAGCCGGTTTCGGGGGCGAGATCAGCCCCAGCATTTT. Translating gives CASSRFRGRDQPQHF.

This sequence joins TRBV19 and TRBJ1-1, with TRBD1 identical over 9 bases. In germline, CDR1 is LNHDA, CDR2 SQIVND (reference sequence). The V and J ends lost 8 bases and 0 bases, in that order; junction bases with no gene match: 7. This CDR3 is built from 15 residues. Here the CDR3 reads CASDRGGAMNTEAFF. The CDR3 nucleotides read TGTGCCAGTGACAGGGGGGGAGCCATGAACACTGAAGCTTTCTTT.

The J gene is TRBJ1-5, the V gene TRBV7-2, with D possibly being TRBD1 (5 bases). V was clipped by 3 bases and J by 4 bases, with 13 bases between them. Germline V gives CDR1 SGHTA, CDR2 FQGNSA. This CDR3 has 15 amino acids. The CDR3 DNA reads TGTGCCAGCAGCTTCCGCCGAGGGGAAAATCAGCCCCAGCATTTT. Residues: CASSFRRGENQPQHF.

The chain carries TRBV7-6 and TRBJ2-7; TRBD2 matches 9 bases. The CDR3 contains 14 residues. Germline V gene sequence: CDR1 SGHVS, CDR2 FNYEAQ. J was trimmed by 3 bases and V by 5 bases; bases with no gene match: 5. CDR3 region: CASSPSSGSYEQYF. The DNA of the CDR3 is TGTGCCAGCAGCCCGAGTAGCGGGAGCTACGAGCAGTACTTC.

The chain carries TRBV19 and TRBJ1-2; TRBD1 matches 8 bases. From germline, CDR1 is LNHDA and CDR2 SQIVND (reference sequence). CDR3 length equals 14 residues. V was clipped by 5 bases and J by 8 bases; unmatched bases: 10. CDR3 sequence (DNA): TGTGCCAGTAGTTTCTTGGACAGGGTCGGCGGCTACACCTTC. This codes for CASSFLDRVGGYTF.

The rearrangement joins TRBV18 to TRBJ1-3, with 7 bases that match TRBD1. The CDR3 is 14 residues long. Per germline, CDR1 KGHSH and CDR2 LQKENI. The V and J ends lost 8 bases and 0 bases, in that order; junction bases with no gene match: 4. The CDR3 nucleotides read TGTGCCAGCACGCGGGACAGCTCTGGAAACACCATATATTTT. This sequence encodes CASTRDSSGNTIYF.

The chain has TRBV29-1 and TRBJ2-1; D is undetermined. CDR3 length: 13 residues. Germline V gene sequence: CDR1 SQVTM, CDR2 ANQGSEA. Trimming took off 0 bases at V and 9 bases at J, with 12 bases between the two ends. In DNA form, the CDR3 reads TGCAGCGTTGAAGATCGGCCGACGACTGAGCAGTTCTTC. Protein product: CSVEDRPTTEQFF.

The CDR3 reads CASSDNVDQPQHF. CDR3 bases: TGTGCCAGCAGTGACAATGTCGATCAGCCCCAGCATTTT. The V and J genes are TRBV2 and TRBJ1-5, with D unresolved. There are 13 residues in the CDR3. Trimming removed 3 bases from V and 5 bases from J, with 8 bases in between. Germline CDR1 is SNHLY and CDR2 is FYNNEI.

The chain couples TRBV5-5 to TRBJ1-1; a weak D match, TRBD1 (5 bases). V was clipped by 5 bases and J by 3 bases, with 11 bases between them. This CDR3 contains 13 residues. Germline V gene data show CDR1 as SGHKS and CDR2 as YYEKEE (reference sequence). CDR3 region: CASSSGTHTEAFF. The CDR3 DNA follows: TGTGCCAGCAGTTCGGGGACGCACACTGAAGCTTTCTTT.

This clone was counted between two and nine times. The V gene is TRBV6-6, the J gene TRBJ1-5; no definite D call. This CDR3 contains 13 residues. V lost 7 bases and J 7 bases, leaving 14 bases between the germline ends. The V gene's germline CDR1 is MNHNY and CDR2 SVGAGI (reference sequence). CDR3 amino acids: CASNFERAQPQHF. In DNA, the CDR3 is TGTGCCAGCAATTTCGAAAGGGCCCAGCCCCAGCATTTT.

The genes are TRBV7-6 and TRBJ1-1; D not certain. The germline CDR1 and CDR2 sequences are SGHVS and FNYEAQ. Trimming took 2 bases from V and 4 from J, leaving 11 bases between them. The CDR3 spans 14 residues. The CDR3 protein is CASSLFSGPTEAFF. Here the CDR3 DNA reads TGTGCCAGCAGCTTATTTTCCGGACCCACTGAAGCTTTCTTT.

The chain links TRBV2 to TRBJ1-4; 8 bases align to TRBD1. In germline, CDR1 is SNHLY, CDR2 FYNNEI. Unmatched junction bases numbered 6, after V lost 6 bases and J lost 0 bases. The CDR3 consists of 16 residues. CDR3: CASSRGRGTTNEKLFF. The CDR3 DNA follows: TGTGCCAGCAGCAGGGGGCGCGGTACAACTAATGAAAAACTGTTTTTT. The whole variable domain, filled in from reference TRBV2 and TRBJ1-4, reads EPEVTQTPSHQVTQMGQEVILRCVPISNHLYFYWYRQILGQKVEFLVSFYNNEISEKSEIFDDQFSVERPDGSNFTLKIRSTKLEDSAMYFCASSRGRGTTNEKLFFGSGTQLSVL.

V is TRBV5-6 and J is TRBJ2-7, with D possibly being TRBD1 (5 bases). The CDR3 spans 14 residues. With 5 bases removed from V and 6 bases from J, the gap between germline ends came to 18 bases. CDR1 is SGHDT and CDR2 is YYEEEE in the germline V gene. CDR3 DNA sequence: TGTGCCAGCAGATTTGGGGCAAGGTCGTCCGAGCAGTACTTC. This encodes CASRFGARSSEQYF. Variable domain in full (rest from reference TRBV5-6 and TRBJ2-7): DAGVTQSPTHLIKTRGQQVTLRCSPKSGHDTVSWYQQALGQGPQFIFQYYEEEERQRGNFPDRFSGHQFPNYSSELNVNALLLGDSALYLCASRFGARSSEQYFGPGTRLTVT.

This rearrangement joins TRBV27 to TRBJ1-5; TRBD1 agrees at 8 bases. Germline CDR1 and CDR2: MNHEY and SMNVEV (reference sequence). The V and J ends lost 8 bases and 5 bases, in that order; junction bases with no gene match: 8. The CDR3 contains 14 residues. CDR3 amino acids: CASSGDRRYQPQHF. CDR3 sequence (DNA): TGTGCCAGCTCCGGGGACAGGCGTTATCAGCCCCAGCATTTT.

The chain couples TRBV28 to TRBJ1-5; D unresolved. CDR1 and CDR2 from the germline V gene are MDHEN and SYDVKM. This CDR3 is 10 amino acids long. The germline V and J ends were trimmed by 5 bases and 9 bases, with 5 bases remaining between them. CDR3 coding DNA: TGTGCCAGCAGTACCAGGCCCCAGCATTTT. It specifies CASSTRPQHF.

The rearrangement links TRBV19 to TRBJ1-2; D gene uncertain. CDR1 and CDR2 (germline): LNHDA, SQIVND (reference sequence). The germline V and J ends were trimmed by 5 bases and 4 bases, with 17 bases remaining between them. CDR3 length equals 15 residues. The CDR3 DNA sequence: TGTGCCAGTAGTTTGGAGGGAGTTTTGGTCTATGGCTACACCTTC. It translates to CASSLEGVLVYGYTF.